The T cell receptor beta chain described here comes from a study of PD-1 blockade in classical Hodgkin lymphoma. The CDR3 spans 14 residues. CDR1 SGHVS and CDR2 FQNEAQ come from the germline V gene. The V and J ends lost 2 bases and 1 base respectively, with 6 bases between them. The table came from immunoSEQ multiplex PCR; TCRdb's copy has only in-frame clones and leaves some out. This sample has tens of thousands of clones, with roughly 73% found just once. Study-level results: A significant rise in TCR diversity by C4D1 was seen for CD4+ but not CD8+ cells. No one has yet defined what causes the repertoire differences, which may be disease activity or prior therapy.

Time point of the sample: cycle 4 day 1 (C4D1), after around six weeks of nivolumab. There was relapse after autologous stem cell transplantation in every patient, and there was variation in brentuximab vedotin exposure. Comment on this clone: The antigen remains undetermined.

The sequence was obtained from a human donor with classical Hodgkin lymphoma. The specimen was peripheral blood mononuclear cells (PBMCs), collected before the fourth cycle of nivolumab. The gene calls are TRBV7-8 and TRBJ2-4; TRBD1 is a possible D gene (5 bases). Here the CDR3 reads CASSLNRAKNIQYF. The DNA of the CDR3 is TGTGCCAGCAGCTTAAACAGGGCCAAAAACATTCAGTACTTC. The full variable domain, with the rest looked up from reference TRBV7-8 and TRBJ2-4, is GAGVSQSPRYKVAKRGQDVALRCDPISGHVSLFWYQQALGQGPEFLTYFQNEAQLDKSGLPSDRFFAERPEGSVSTLKIQRTQQEDSAVYLCASSLNRAKNIQYFGAGTRLSVL.